The entry below gives a single T cell receptor (beta chain) sequence along with its context. Its antigen is still unknown. Both 60 Vbeta primers and 13 Jbeta primers went into the PCR. Measured with immunoSEQ multiplex PCR; TCRdb has only the in-frame clones, and not every one. The sample has about 94,000 clones; under 9% are singletons. The data were obtained in a study of cytomegalovirus exposure and HLA in healthy donors. Notes on the study in general: The authors enumerated 150 to 200 TCR beta chains as linked to cytomegalovirus. Follow-up analysis found HLA locus-dependent TCR association rates, highest for DRB1 and lowest for HLA-C.

The CDR3 sequence is 13 residues long. The V gene's germline CDR1 is MDHEN and CDR2 SYDVKM. V lost 10 bases and J 10 bases, leaving 17 bases between the germline ends. The specimen sequenced was PBMCs. The V and J genes are TRBV28 and TRBJ1-6, with D possibly matching TRBD1 (6 bases). This sequence originates from a man aged 45-65 years in good health and CMV-seronegative. CDR3: CATRHRVNSPLHF. The CDR3, as DNA: TGTGCCACTCGCCACAGGGTTAACTCACCCCTCCACTTT.